Below are 24 T cell receptor beta chains sequenced from a single sample in a study of blood T cell repertoires in COVID-19 (dated by TCRdb to 2018 to 2020). The library was built by means of the immunoSEQ multiplex PCR assay. Here the immuneACCESS table is served through TCRdb, limited to in-frame sequences with V and J called. Missing clones are a known gap in these copies; in checked studies unresolved V genes cover under half, and the rest lacks a known reason. The sample profile shows 350,000 or so clones; 92% of them were found once. Approximately 18% of the sample comes from the top ten. Sequenced: PBMCs or T cells enriched from blood (not recorded which). These receptor sequences come from a woman aged 25-40 years who had recovered from COVID-19.

The CDR3 DNA sequence: TGTGCCACCCGGCCCGGCGGGGGGACCCGGGAGCTGTTTTTT. Its translation is CATRPGGGTRELFF. This rearrangement joins TRBV28 to TRBJ2-2, with 8 bases that match TRBD2. The CDR3 sequence is 14 residues long. The germline V gene has CDR1 MDHEN and CDR2 SYDVKM. The ends lost 10 bases at V and 9 bases at J; junction bases unmatched: 13.

J is TRBJ1-2 and V is TRBV19, with a possible D match to TRBD1 (6 bases). Trimming shortened V by 7 bases and J by 8 bases, and 14 bases separated the two germline ends. The CDR3 loop spans 12 amino acids. CDR1 LNHDA and CDR2 SQIVND come from the germline V gene (reference sequence). The CDR3 nucleotides read TGTGCCAGTACGGACAGTACGGGCGGCTACACCTTC. Its translation: CASTDSTGGYTF. The full variable domain, completed using reference TRBV19 and TRBJ1-2, is DGGITQSPKYLFRKEGQNVTLSCEQNLNHDAMYWYRQDPGQGLRLIYYSQIVNDFQKGDIAEGYSVSREKKESFPLTVTSAQKNPTAFYLCASTDSTGGYTFGSGTRLTVV.

V gene TRBV29-1 combines with J gene TRBJ1-1; the match to TRBD1 covers 7 bases. The CDR3 is 13 residues long. Trimming took 6 bases from V and 4 from J; bases not matched to a gene: 8. Germline CDR1 reads SQVTM; CDR2 reads ANQGSEA. CDR3 coding DNA: TGCAGCGTGTCAACAGGGGTGGGCACTGAAGCTTTCTTT. It translates to CSVSTGVGTEAFF.

The V and J genes are TRBV11-2 and TRBJ2-3; the match to TRBD2 covers 10 bases. The germline V gene has CDR1 SGHAT and CDR2 FQNNGV. There are 17 residues in the CDR3. V was clipped by 4 bases and J by 2 bases; unmatched bases: 9. The CDR3 here is CASSSHLLAGITDTQYF. Written as DNA, the CDR3 is TGTGCCAGCAGCTCCCATCTACTAGCGGGGATCACAGATACGCAGTATTTT. Variable domain in full (rest from reference TRBV11-2 and TRBJ2-3): EAGVAQSPRYKIIEKRQSVAFWCNPISGHATLYWYQQILGQGPKLLIQFQNNGVVDDSQLPKDRFSAERLKGVDSTLKIQPAKLEDSAVYLCASSSHLLAGITDTQYFGPGTRLTVL.

In its sample, this clone was seen a few times. The chain carries TRBV7-3 and TRBJ2-2; 11 nucleotides agree with TRBD2. This CDR3 contains 16 residues. Germline CDR1 is SGHTA and CDR2 is FQGTGA. V gave up 4 bases and J gave up 1 base; unmatched junction bases: 2. The DNA for the CDR3 is TGTGCCAGCAGCTGGGGGACTAGCGGGAACACCGGGGAGCTGTTTTTT. Translation: CASSWGTSGNTGELFF.

The genes are TRBV28 and TRBJ2-5; a possible D gene is TRBD2 (7 bases). V was cut by 5 bases and J by 3 bases, with 19 bases left in between. Germline V CDR1 and CDR2: MDHEN, SYDVKM. The CDR3 consists of 16 residues. DNA for the CDR3: TGTGCCAGCAGTCCCCAGGGGAGGGGGGGTGAAGAGACCCAGTACTTC. It specifies CASSPQGRGGEETQYF.

The gene calls are TRBV5-4 and TRBJ2-5; 8 positions match TRBD2. The germline CDR1 and CDR2 sequences are SGHNT and YYREEE (reference sequence). V was clipped by 2 bases and J by 2 bases; unmatched bases: 2. This CDR3 is built from 14 residues. CDR3 sequence: CASSFLAGQETQYF. The DNA of the CDR3 is TGTGCCAGCAGCTTCCTAGCGGGTCAAGAGACCCAGTACTTC. Full variable domain (rest looked up from reference TRBV5-4 and TRBJ2-5): ETGVTQSPTHLIKTRGQQVTLRCSSQSGHNTVSWYQQALGQGPQFIFQYYREEENGRGNFPPRFSGLQFPNYSSELNVNALELDDSALYLCASSFLAGQETQYFGPGTRLLVL.

This clone came up once. The rearrangement uses TRBV3-1 (or the pseudogene TRBV3-2) and TRBJ2-5; 14 nucleotides line up with TRBD2. V was clipped by 6 bases and J by 3 bases; unmatched bases: 6. Germline CDR1 is LGHDT and CDR2 is YNNKEL (reference sequence). This CDR3 comprises 16 residues. CDR3: CASRPGLAGGKETQYF. The CDR3 region has the DNA TGTGCCAGCAGACCCGGACTAGCGGGAGGAAAAGAGACCCAGTACTTC.

V gene TRBV7-9 combines with J gene TRBJ2-3; TRBD1 matches 11 bases. V gave up 2 bases and J gave up 5 bases; unmatched junction bases: 3. The length of the CDR3 is 15 residues. Germline V gene lookup returns CDR1 SEHNR and CDR2 FQNEAQ (reference sequence). The CDR3 reads CASSLWTGGGDTQYF. CDR3 sequence (DNA): TGTGCCAGCAGCTTATGGACAGGGGGCGGAGATACGCAGTATTTT.

CDR3 loop: CASTSFGRRAGELFF. DNA for the CDR3: TGTGCCAGCACCTCTTTCGGGCGGCGGGCCGGGGAGCTGTTTTTT. V is TRBV6-5 and J is TRBJ2-2; D may be TRBD2 (5 bases). Trimming took off 7 bases at V and 6 bases at J, with 18 bases between the two ends. This CDR3 has 15 amino acids. Germline values: CDR1 MNHEY, CDR2 SVGAGI.

This clone was detected a few times. The genes are TRBV7-9 and TRBJ1-2; D perhaps matches TRBD1 (6 bases). Germline lookup yields CDR1 SEHNR and CDR2 FQNEAQ (reference sequence). This CDR3 is built from 14 residues. V dropped 0 bases and J dropped 7 bases, with 12 bases sitting between them. The CDR3 loop reads CASSLAGGSVGYTF. The CDR3 DNA follows: TGTGCCAGCAGCTTAGCAGGGGGTTCGGTTGGCTACACCTTC.

The chain links TRBV9 to TRBJ2-5; 13 nucleotides align to TRBD2. Trimming at V came to 3 bases and at J to 5 bases, leaving 16 bases not matched to a gene. The CDR3 runs to 19 residues. Germline CDR1 reads SGDLS; CDR2 reads YYNGEE. The CDR3 spells CASSEEPTSGRPRGETQYF. DNA for the CDR3: TGTGCCAGCAGCGAGGAACCGACTAGCGGGAGGCCGAGAGGGGAGACCCAGTACTTC.

The CDR3 is CASYTAGIGYTF. CDR3 nucleotides: TGTGCCAGCTACACGGCAGGGATTGGGTACACCTTC. The chain employs TRBV28 and TRBJ1-2; TRBD1 is a possible D gene (5 bases). Germline CDR1 and CDR2: MDHEN and SYDVKM. Trimming removed 8 bases from V and 11 bases from J, with 18 bases in between. This CDR3 contains 12 residues.

V is TRBV5-1 and J is TRBJ2-1, with TRBD2 identical over 8 bases. The CDR3 contains 15 residues. CDR1 and CDR2 (germline): SGHRS, YFSETQ. With 0 bases clipped from V and 7 bases from J, the junction kept 6 bases outside the gene matches. CDR3 amino acids: CASSLAGQRENEQFF. CDR3 DNA: TGCGCCAGCAGCTTGGCCGGGCAGCGGGAGAATGAGCAGTTCTTC.

This chain uses TRBV6-5 with TRBJ1-5; D is ambiguous. Between the trimmed V and J ends, which lost 3 bases and 9 bases, there was a span of 15 bases. The CDR3 loop spans 14 amino acids. Germline CDR1 MNHEY, CDR2 SVGAGI. CDR3 bases: TGTGCCAGCAGTTATCGCCCTTCGGGGAGGCCCCAGCATTTT. Amino acids: CASSYRPSGRPQHF.

The chain is built from TRBV5-8 and TRBJ2-3, with unresolved D. Germline V CDR1 and CDR2: SGHTS, YDEGEE. The V end lost 3 bases, the J end lost 2 bases, and 10 bases lay between the germline ends. The length of the CDR3 is 14 residues. CDR3 sequence: CASSSTLITDTQYF. CDR3 in DNA: TGTGCCAGCAGCTCGACTTTGATCACAGATACGCAGTATTTT. Complete variable domain (other parts from reference TRBV5-8 and TRBJ2-3): EAGVTQSPTHLIKTRGQQATLRCSPISGHTSVYWYQQALGLGLQFLLWYDEGEERNRGNFPPRFSGRQFPNYSSELNVNALELEDSALYLCASSSTLITDTQYFGPGTRLTVL.

As DNA, the CDR3 is TGTGCCAGCTCACCGGGGCAGGGGGACGCCGGGGAGCTGTTTTTT. This translates into CASSPGQGDAGELFF. The chain links TRBV18 to TRBJ2-2; TRBD1 agrees at 7 bases. The V and J ends lost 3 bases and 6 bases, in that order; junction bases with no gene match: 7. Germline-derived CDR1 and CDR2 are KGHSH and LQKENI. This CDR3 comprises 15 residues.

This chain uses TRBV7-2 with TRBJ1-1; D gene ambiguous. V dropped 5 bases and J dropped 2 bases, with 12 bases sitting between them. The CDR3 covers 14 residues. From germline, CDR1 is SGHTA and CDR2 FQGNSA. The CDR3 spells CASSPQVRNTEAFF. The CDR3 region has the DNA TGTGCCAGCAGCCCGCAGGTTCGAAACACTGAAGCTTTCTTT.

The chain links TRBV29-1 to TRBJ2-7; 9 bases line up with TRBD1. This CDR3 region has 14 residues. Unmatched junction bases numbered 8, after V lost 7 bases and J lost 1 base. CDR1 is SQVTM and CDR2 is ANQGSEA in the germline V gene. The CDR3 bases are TGCAGCGCCACCGTGGGGACAGGGTCCTACGAGCAGTACTTC. It yields the protein CSATVGTGSYEQYF.

J is TRBJ1-2 and V is TRBV24-1; 7 bases agree with TRBD1. Germline trimming cut 1 base from V and 10 bases from J; bases unmatched to any gene: 2. CDR1 is KGHDR and CDR2 is SFDVKD in the germline V gene. The CDR3 length is 12 residues. CDR3 region: CATSDFGQDYTF. The DNA of the CDR3 is TGTGCCACCAGTGATTTTGGACAGGACTACACCTTC.

This clone was detected a few times. The chain couples TRBV5-6 to TRBJ2-7; 12 bases align to TRBD2. The germline CDR1 and CDR2 sequences are SGHDT and YYEEEE. Germline trimming cut 4 bases from V and 1 base from J; bases unmatched to any gene: 9. This CDR3 contains 17 residues. CDR3 in DNA: TGTGCCAGCAGCCCCGGACTAGCGGGATTCTTATCCTACGAGCAGTACTTC. It translates to CASSPGLAGFLSYEQYF.

V gene TRBV27 combines with J gene TRBJ1-4, with TRBD1 matching over 12 bases. The CDR3 is 18 residues long. Germline lookup yields CDR1 MNHEY and CDR2 SMNVEV (reference sequence). Trimming cost V 7 bases and J 4 bases; bases outside gene matches: 13. The CDR3 reads CASNWDRGPPPGNEKLFF. DNA of the CDR3: TGTGCCAGCAACTGGGACAGGGGGCCCCCTCCAGGTAATGAAAAACTGTTTTTT.

V and J are TRBV19 and TRBJ1-6; D call uncertain. With 1 base removed from V and 7 bases from J, the gap between germline ends came to 8 bases. From germline, CDR1 is LNHDA and CDR2 SQIVND (reference sequence). The CDR3 totals 14 residues. The CDR3 DNA reads TGTGCCAGTAGTATAGCCGGGGTAAATTCACCCCTCCACTTT. Protein product: CASSIAGVNSPLHF.

This chain connects TRBV7-9 to TRBJ2-1, with D possibly being TRBD1 (6 bases). Per the germline V gene, CDR1 is SEHNR and CDR2 is FQNEAQ (reference sequence). Trimming cost V 5 bases and J 9 bases, with 11 bases left between them. This CDR3 spans 12 amino acids. The CDR3 sequence is CASSQQGSEQFF. DNA of the CDR3: TGTGCCAGCAGCCAACAGGGAAGTGAGCAGTTCTTC.